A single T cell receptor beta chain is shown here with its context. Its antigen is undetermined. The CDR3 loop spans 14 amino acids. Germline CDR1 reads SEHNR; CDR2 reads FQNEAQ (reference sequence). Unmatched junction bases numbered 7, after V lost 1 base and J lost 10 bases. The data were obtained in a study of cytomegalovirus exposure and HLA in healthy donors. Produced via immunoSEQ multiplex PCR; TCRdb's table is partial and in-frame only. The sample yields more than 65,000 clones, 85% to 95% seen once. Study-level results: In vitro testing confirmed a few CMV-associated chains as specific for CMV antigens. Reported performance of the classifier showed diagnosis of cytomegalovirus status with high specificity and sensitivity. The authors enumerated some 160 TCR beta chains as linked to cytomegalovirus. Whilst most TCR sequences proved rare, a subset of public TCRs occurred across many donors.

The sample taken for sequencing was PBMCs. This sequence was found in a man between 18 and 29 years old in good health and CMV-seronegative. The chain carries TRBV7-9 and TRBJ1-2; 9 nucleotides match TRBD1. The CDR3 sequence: CASSLGDRDSDYTF. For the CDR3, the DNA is TGTGCCAGCAGCTTAGGGGACAGGGATTCTGACTACACCTTC.